These 23 T cell receptor beta chains originate from one sample sequenced in a study of cytomegalovirus exposure and HLA in healthy donors (dated by TCRdb to the late 2010s). The library relied on the immunoSEQ multiplex PCR assay. For the multiplex PCR, a mixture combining 60 forward primers for TCR Vbeta segments and 13 reverse primers for TCR Jbeta segments was used. TCRdb took this table from immuneACCESS and kept in-frame rearrangements with V and J called. Such tables lack part of the clones; where checked against another copy, unresolved V genes explain under half of the gap, and the rest is unexplained. The sample records 170,000 or so clones, around 80% of which are singletons. Jointly, the top ten make up approximately 13% of the sample. The sample was PBMCs. These receptors came from a woman aged 45-65 years in good health and CMV-seropositive.

The chain couples TRBV9 to TRBJ2-3, with TRBD1 matching 10 bases. V lost 3 bases and J lost 6; bases outside the gene matches: 7. Germline lookup yields CDR1 SGDLS and CDR2 YYNGEE. The CDR3 has 15 residues. Here the CDR3 reads CASSARDRGKDTQYF. In DNA form, the CDR3 reads TGTGCCAGCAGCGCCCGGGACAGGGGAAAGGATACGCAGTATTTT.

The chain has TRBV19 and TRBJ1-1; TRBD1 matches 8 bases. Unmatched junction bases numbered 4, after V lost 5 bases and J lost 5 bases. The CDR3 runs to 13 residues. The germline V gene has CDR1 LNHDA and CDR2 SQIVND (reference sequence). The CDR3 is CASSDRGETEAFF. The CDR3 DNA is TGTGCCAGTAGTGACAGGGGTGAGACTGAAGCTTTCTTT.

The chain joins TRBV6-8 to TRBJ2-5; D ambiguous. The J call is in doubt because the DNA end fits TRBJ2-7 better. CDR1 MNHGY and CDR2 SAAAGT come from the germline V gene. This CDR3 region has 12 residues. The CDR3 region is CASFPPDYEQYF. CDR3 bases: TGTGCCAGCTTCCCTCCCGACTACGAGCAGTACTTC.

The chain has TRBV6-4 and TRBJ2-1; 8 nucleotides agree with TRBD1. V trimming: 4 bases; J trimming: 6 bases; junction bases outside the gene matches: 8. The CDR3 is 15 amino acids. The germline CDR1 and CDR2 sequences are MRHNA and SNTAGT. In DNA form, the CDR3 reads TGTGCCAGCAGTGTTCAGGGGACAGGACCCAATGAGCAGTTCTTC. Translating gives CASSVQGTGPNEQFF.

The chain carries TRBV14 and TRBJ1-1; tentatively, D is TRBD1 (5 bases). The CDR3 sequence is 15 residues long. The germline gives CDR1 SGHDN, CDR2 FVKESK. The germline V and J ends were trimmed by 4 bases and 0 bases, with 12 bases remaining between them. The CDR3 here is CASSRFRGVNTEAFF. The CDR3, as DNA: TGTGCCAGCAGCCGCTTTCGGGGGGTGAACACTGAAGCTTTCTTT.

The rearrangement uses TRBV16 and TRBJ1-2, with TRBD1 identical over 9 bases. The CDR3 is 18 amino acids. With V trimmed by 0 bases and J by 4 bases, 12 bases remained unmatched. The germline gives CDR1 KGHSY, CDR2 FQNENV. DNA for the CDR3: TGTGCCAGCAGCCAATCAATCCACCCAACGACAGGGGGCTATGGCTACACCTTC. Translation: CASSQSIHPTTGGYGYTF.

The CDR3 loop is CASSTSGKINTEAFF. The CDR3 DNA reads as TGTGCCAGTAGTACATCCGGGAAGATTAACACTGAAGCTTTCTTT. The chain has TRBV19 and TRBJ1-1; D unresolved. V was clipped by 4 bases and J by 2 bases, with 14 bases between them. The germline V gene has CDR1 LNHDA and CDR2 SQIVND (reference sequence). This CDR3 is 15 amino acids long.

The J gene is TRBJ2-7, the V gene TRBV5-1, with TRBD2 as a possible D gene (6 bases). This CDR3 comprises 15 residues. The germline V and J ends were trimmed by 0 bases and 0 bases, with 10 bases remaining between them. The germline gives CDR1 SGHRS, CDR2 YFSETQ. The CDR3 is CASSLDGGRSYEQYF. Written as DNA, the CDR3 is TGCGCCAGCAGCTTGGATGGAGGGCGCTCCTACGAGCAGTACTTC.

The chain recombines TRBV6-5 with TRBJ1-4; D possibly corresponds to TRBD1 (6 bases). The germline V gene has CDR1 MNHEY and CDR2 SVGAGI. Trimming took off 6 bases at V and 6 bases at J, with 14 bases between the two ends. This CDR3 is built from 14 residues. The CDR3 nucleotides are TGTGCCAGCAGATCTTGGACAGAAGATGAAAAACTGTTTTTT. This gives the protein CASRSWTEDEKLFF.

About this clone: At one boundary the junction diverges from the germline segment, which might be a read error. The gene calls are TRBV7-9 and TRBJ1-3, with D possibly matching TRBD1 (6 bases). This CDR3 is 16 amino acids long. Germline V gene lookup returns CDR1 SEHNR and CDR2 FQNEAQ (reference sequence). The DNA of the CDR3 is TGTTCCAGCAGCTTCCAAAGAGCAGGGGTAGCAAACACCATATATTTT. Encoded protein: CSSSFQRAGVANTIYF.

The rearrangement links TRBV10-2 to TRBJ2-7; 7 bases map to TRBD1. V trimming: 6 bases; J trimming: 0 bases; junction bases outside the gene matches: 5. Germline CDR1 WSHSY, CDR2 SAAADI. The CDR3 has 14 residues. CDR3 residues: CASRPRDSSYEQYF. DNA for the CDR3: TGCGCCAGCAGACCGAGGGACAGCTCCTACGAGCAGTACTTC.

This clone came up a few times. The chain links TRBV27 to TRBJ1-2, with 8 bases lining up with TRBD1. CDR1 is MNHEY, CDR2 SMNVEV, per germline (reference sequence). The CDR3 spans 15 residues. After removal of 3 bases from V and 4 bases from J, the junction contained 7 bases not matched to a gene. The CDR3 sequence is CASSLWAGGGYGYTF. In DNA form, the CDR3 reads TGTGCCAGCAGTTTGTGGGCAGGGGGCGGCTATGGCTACACCTTC.

A single count supports this clone. The genes are TRBV27 and TRBJ1-6; TRBD1 is a possible D gene (5 bases). Germline CDR1 reads MNHEY; CDR2 reads SMNVEV (reference sequence). The CDR3 is made up of 14 amino acids. Trimming cost V 5 bases and J 10 bases, with 15 bases left between them. The CDR3 protein is CASSPGLGASPLHF. CDR3 nucleotides: TGTGCCAGCAGTCCGGGACTAGGAGCCTCACCCCTCCACTTT.

This chain links TRBV5-1 with TRBJ2-1, with D perhaps TRBD1 (6 bases). Germline-derived CDR1 and CDR2 are SGHRS and YFSETQ. CDR3 length: 12 amino acids. Trimming stripped 3 bases from V and 9 bases from J, with 10 bases between. In nucleotides, the CDR3 is TGCGCCAGCAGCTACCTAGGGGGTGAGCAGTTCTTC. It encodes CASSYLGGEQFF.

The chain is built from TRBV4-1 and TRBJ1-2; 7 bases are shared with TRBD1. Per germline, CDR1 MGHRA and CDR2 YSYEKL. CDR3 length: 16 residues. The V segment lost 4 bases and the J segment 2 bases; nucleotides outside the gene matches: 10. This CDR3 reads CASSLTLDRSNYGYTF. The CDR3 DNA sequence: TGCGCCAGCAGCCTCACGCTGGACAGGTCCAACTATGGCTACACCTTC.

The genes are TRBV5-5 and TRBJ2-2; D gene unclear. CDR3 length: 11 amino acids. The germline V gene has CDR1 SGHKS and CDR2 YYEKEE (reference sequence). With 5 bases removed from V and 10 bases from J, the gap between germline ends came to 9 bases. The CDR3, as DNA: TGTGCCAGCAGTCCCGAGAAGGAGCTGTTTTTT. Its translation: CASSPEKELFF.

The sample holds a few counts of this clone. In DNA, the CDR3 is TGTGCCAGCTCACCTCCCGTAGGACAGGGGCCCGCAGATACGCAGTATTTT. Protein sequence: CASSPPVGQGPADTQYF. The rearrangement uses TRBV18 and TRBJ2-3; 9 positions match TRBD1. The ends lost 3 bases at V and 4 bases at J; junction bases unmatched: 11. Per germline, CDR1 KGHSH and CDR2 LQKENI. CDR3 length: 17 amino acids.

In its sample, this clone was seen once. At one boundary the junction diverges from the germline segment, which might be a read error. The J gene is TRBJ1-1, the V gene TRBV9, with D maybe TRBD1 (5 bases). The germline gives CDR1 SGDLS, CDR2 YYNGEE. This CDR3 is built from 15 residues. The CDR3 spells CASSSFVDSNTGAFF. The CDR3 nucleotides are TGTGCCAGCAGCTCTTTCGTCGACAGTAACACTGGAGCTTTCTTT. Full variable domain (remainder filled in from reference TRBV9 and TRBJ1-1): DSGVTQTPKHLITATGQRVTLRCSPRSGDLSVYWYQQSLDQGLQFLIQYYNGEERAKGNILERFSAQQFPDLHSELNLSSLELGDSALYFCASSSFVDSNTGAFFGQGTRLTVV.

This chain connects TRBV19 to TRBJ1-2, with a weak D call TRBD1 (5 bases). CDR3 length equals 15 residues. The germline V and J ends were trimmed by 5 bases and 0 bases, with 13 bases remaining between them. CDR1 and CDR2 (germline): LNHDA, SQIVND (reference sequence). CDR3 residues: CASSPGHTTNYGYTF. The CDR3 DNA is TGTGCCAGTAGTCCAGGACACACTACTAACTATGGCTACACCTTC.

This rearrangement joins TRBV12-5 to TRBJ1-1; perhaps TRBD1 as D (5 bases). Deletions cut 0 bases from V and 0 bases from J, with 14 bases between. There are 17 residues in the CDR3. Germline CDR1 LGHNT, CDR2 FRNRAP. DNA for the CDR3: TGTGCTAGTGGTTTGGTTCGCCAGGGCAACATGAACACTGAAGCTTTCTTT. Translation gives CASGLVRQGNMNTEAFF. Drawing the rest from reference TRBV12-5 and TRBJ1-1, the complete variable domain is DARVTQTPRHKVTEMGQEVTMRCQPILGHNTVFWYRQTMMQGLELLAYFRNRAPLDDSGMPKDRFSAEMPDATLATLKIQPSEPRDSAVYFCASGLVRQGNMNTEAFFGQGTRLTVV.

V and J are TRBV5-4 and TRBJ1-2; D is perhaps TRBD1 (5 bases). Trimming cost V 3 bases and J 6 bases, with 12 bases left between them. This CDR3 spans 13 amino acids. CDR1 and CDR2 (germline): SGHNT, YYREEE (reference sequence). In DNA form, the CDR3 reads TGTGCCAGCAGCTGGCAGTGGGGCGATGGCTACACCTTC. It yields the protein CASSWQWGDGYTF.

The J gene is TRBJ2-1, the V gene TRBV10-3, with D possibly matching TRBD2 (6 bases). The CDR3 loop spans 14 amino acids. Germline CDR1 is ENHRY and CDR2 is SYGVKD. The V end lost 9 bases, the J end lost 3 bases, and 15 bases lay between the germline ends. The DNA for the CDR3 is TGTGCCATTTCGACGGGGGAGAACTACAATGAGCAGTTCTTC. The encoded protein is CAISTGENYNEQFF.

The V and J genes are TRBV29-1 and TRBJ2-3; a weak D match, TRBD2 (6 bases). This CDR3 is 16 amino acids long. Germline V gene data show CDR1 as SQVTM and CDR2 as ANQGSEA. V shed 0 bases and J shed 0 bases, with 13 bases lying between them. The CDR3 coding sequence is TGCAGCGTTGAAGATAGGAGGGCAGAGAGCACAGATACGCAGTATTTT. Its protein is CSVEDRRAESTDTQYF.